Sequencing of this T cell receptor (beta chain) was carried out in a study of T cell responses to AZD1222 COVID-19 vaccine. Note on this clone: As yet, its antigen is unknown.

Study-wide results and limits: The donors showed a predominance of white British ancestry and of females, with possible underestimation of clonal diversity. Mapped onto spike, vaccine-associated CD4 TCRs spanned it and were dominant at 160-218 and 743-854. A reported finding is that nearly half of spike-specific TCRs target unmutated variant regions. Only 5 to 7 individuals given AZD1222 were seropositive at baseline.

There are 15 residues in the CDR3. The V and J ends lost 5 bases and 5 bases respectively, with 13 bases between them. Germline V gene lookup returns CDR1 SGHTA and CDR2 FQGNSA. Using immunoSEQ multiplex PCR, the repertoire was profiled, and TCRdb retains in-frame clones only, with some absent. Altogether 150,000 to 200,000 clones are present, 75% to 95% being singletons, with the ten largest covering 4.4%. The chain links TRBV7-2 to TRBJ1-6; D perhaps matches TRBD1 (6 bases). Here the sequenced sample was peripheral blood, taken on day 0 of AZD1222 vaccination. The source is an adult in good health. Written as DNA, the CDR3 is TGTGCCAGCAGCGCCCGACAGGCAAATAATTCACCCCTCCACTTT. Translated, it gives CASSARQANNSPLHF.